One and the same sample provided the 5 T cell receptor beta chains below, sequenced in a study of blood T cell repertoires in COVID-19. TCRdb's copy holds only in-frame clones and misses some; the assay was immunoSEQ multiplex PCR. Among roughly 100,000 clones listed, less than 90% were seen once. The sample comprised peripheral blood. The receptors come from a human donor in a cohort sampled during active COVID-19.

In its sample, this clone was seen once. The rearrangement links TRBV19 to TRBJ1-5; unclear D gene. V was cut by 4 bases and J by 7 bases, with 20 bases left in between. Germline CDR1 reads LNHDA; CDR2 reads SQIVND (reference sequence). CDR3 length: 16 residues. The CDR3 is CASSKTLTGVRQPQHF. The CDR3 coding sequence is TGTGCCAGTAGTAAAACCCTCACCGGGGTCAGGCAGCCCCAGCATTTT. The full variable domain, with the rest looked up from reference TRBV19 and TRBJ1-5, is DGGITQSPKYLFRKEGQNVTLSCEQNLNHDAMYWYRQDPGQGLRLIYYSQIVNDFQKGDIAEGYSVSREKKESFPLTVTSAQKNPTAFYLCASSKTLTGVRQPQHFGDGTRLSIL.

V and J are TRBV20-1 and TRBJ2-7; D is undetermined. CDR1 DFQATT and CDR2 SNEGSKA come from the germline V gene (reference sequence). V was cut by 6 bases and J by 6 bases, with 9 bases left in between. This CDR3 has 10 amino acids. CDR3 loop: CSAPFREQYF. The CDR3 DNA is TGCAGTGCCCCCTTCCGCGAGCAGTACTTC.

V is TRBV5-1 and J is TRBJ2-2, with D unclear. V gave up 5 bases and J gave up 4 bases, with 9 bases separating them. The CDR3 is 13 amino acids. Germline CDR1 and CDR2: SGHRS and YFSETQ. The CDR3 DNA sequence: TGCGCCAGCAGATTCATGAGCACCGGGGAGCTGTTTTTT. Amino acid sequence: CASRFMSTGELFF.

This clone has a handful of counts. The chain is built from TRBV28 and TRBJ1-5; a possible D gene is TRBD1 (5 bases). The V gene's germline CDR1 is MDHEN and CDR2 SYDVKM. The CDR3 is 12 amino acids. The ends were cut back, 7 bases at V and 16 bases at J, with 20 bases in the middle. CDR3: CASTGPGTQAHF. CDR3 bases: TGTGCCAGCACGGGGCCCGGGACTCAGGCCCATTTT.

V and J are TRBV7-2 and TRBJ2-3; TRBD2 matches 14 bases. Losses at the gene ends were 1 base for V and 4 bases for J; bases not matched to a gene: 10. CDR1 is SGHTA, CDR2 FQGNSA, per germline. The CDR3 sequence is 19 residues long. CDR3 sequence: CASSLVTSGGATSSDTQYF. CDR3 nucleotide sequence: TGTGCCAGCAGCTTAGTGACTAGCGGGGGGGCTACTTCTTCAGATACGCAGTATTTT.